Below are 32 T cell receptor beta chains sequenced from a single sample in a study of shared clonotypes between healthy human individuals. Profiling relied on immunoSEQ multiplex PCR, and the TCRdb table lists in-frame clones only, not all of them. This table has millions of clones, around nine tenths appearing once. The sequenced material came from naive CD4+ T cells sorted from blood. Sample subset: CD45RA+ positively selected. The receptor set was obtained from a man aged 18 to 29 in good health.

As concerns this clone: Additional DNA sequences in this sample encode the identical CDR3. CDR3 sequence reads: CAWRGGSNQPQHF. As DNA, the CDR3 is TGTGCCTGGAGGGGGGGAAGCAATCAGCCCCAGCATTTT. The V gene is TRBV30, the J gene TRBJ1-5, with D tentatively TRBD1 (5 bases). Germline CDR1 reads GTSNPN; CDR2 reads SVGIG (reference sequence). Trimming took off 3 bases at V and 1 base at J, with 7 bases between the two ends. The CDR3 runs 13 residues.

Note on this clone: The same CDR3 is also encoded by other DNA sequences in this sample. The V call is TRBV5-1, the J call TRBJ2-3; D might be TRBD1 (5 bases). The CDR3 extends over 15 amino acids. From germline, CDR1 is SGHRS and CDR2 YFSETQ. The V end lost 0 bases, the J end lost 2 bases, and 10 bases lay between the germline ends. The CDR3 DNA follows: TGCGCCAGCAGCTTGGAGGGGTCCTCCACAGATACGCAGTATTTT. It specifies CASSLEGSSTDTQYF.

The chain joins TRBV5-6 to TRBJ2-7; 8 bases line up with TRBD1. The V and J ends lost 3 bases and 3 bases, in that order; junction bases with no gene match: 2. Germline V gene data show CDR1 as SGHDT and CDR2 as YYEEEE. This CDR3 is built from 13 residues. The CDR3 here is CASSWGQVYEQYF. CDR3 nucleotides: TGTGCCAGCAGCTGGGGACAGGTCTACGAGCAGTACTTC.

This clone was recorded once. This sequence joins TRBV10-3 and TRBJ1-1; D possibly corresponds to TRBD1 (5 bases). Germline CDR1 reads ENHRY; CDR2 reads SYGVKD. The CDR3 runs to 17 residues. V lost 0 bases and J lost 1, with 15 bases in between. The CDR3 nucleotides are TGTGCCATCAGTGAGTCGGGACTGAAAGATTCGAACACTGAAGCTTTCTTT. Translating gives CAISESGLKDSNTEAFF.

Remarks on this clone: This CDR3 is also generated by other DNA sequences in the sample. The gene calls are TRBV18 and TRBJ2-5, with D tentatively TRBD1 or TRBD2 (5 bases each). Germline V CDR1 and CDR2: KGHSH, LQKENI. V was trimmed by 3 bases and J by 0 bases, leaving 8 bases between them. The CDR3 totals 14 residues. CDR3 nucleotide sequence: TGTGCCAGCTCACCTCCGGGGCACCAAGAGACCCAGTACTTC. It translates to CASSPPGHQETQYF.

The J gene is TRBJ1-1, the V gene TRBV7-9; no definite D call. The length of the CDR3 is 16 residues. The ends were cut back, 0 bases at V and 4 bases at J, with 15 bases in the middle. Per the germline V gene, CDR1 is SEHNR and CDR2 is FQNEAQ (reference sequence). The CDR3 here is CASSLALGEWGTEAFF. DNA of the CDR3: TGTGCCAGCAGCTTAGCGCTCGGGGAGTGGGGCACTGAAGCTTTCTTT.

This chain connects TRBV7-9 to TRBJ1-1; D is ambiguous. This CDR3 is 13 amino acids long. V gave up 4 bases and J gave up 1 base, with 7 bases separating them. CDR1 and CDR2 from the germline V gene are SEHNR and FQNEAQ (reference sequence). In DNA form, the CDR3 reads TGTGCCAGCAGCTGGGCGGCGAACACTGAAGCTTTCTTT. Translating gives CASSWAANTEAFF.

This chain joins TRBV2 and TRBJ2-3; D uncertain. The CDR3 has 12 residues. From germline, CDR1 is SNHLY and CDR2 FYNNEI. V was pared by 10 bases and J by 1 base, with 9 bases between. This CDR3 is CATKLRTDTQYF. CDR3 bases: TGTGCCACCAAATTGCGCACAGATACGCAGTATTTT. Full variable domain (outside the CDR3, taken from reference TRBV2 and TRBJ2-3): EPEVTQTPSHQVTQMGQEVILRCVPISNHLYFYWYRQILGQKVEFLVSFYNNEISEKSEIFDDQFSVERPDGSNFTLKIRSTKLEDSAMYFCATKLRTDTQYFGPGTRLTVL.

This chain joins TRBV10-3 and TRBJ2-1; D is possibly TRBD2 (5 bases). The V end lost 10 bases, the J end lost 5 bases, and 18 bases lay between the germline ends. CDR3 size: 14 residues. CDR1 is ENHRY, CDR2 SYGVKD, per germline. The CDR3 is CATNGGPADNEQFF. DNA of the CDR3: TGTGCCACCAACGGCGGGCCTGCAGACAATGAGCAGTTCTTC.

The rearrangement uses TRBV19 and TRBJ2-1; the match to TRBD2 covers 9 bases. V lost 3 bases to trimming and J lost 1 base; unmatched junction nucleotides: 1. Germline V lookup: CDR1 LNHDA, CDR2 SQIVND (reference sequence). The CDR3 length is 15 residues. The CDR3 loop is CASSMSGGSYNEQFF. CDR3 in DNA: TGTGCCAGTAGTATGAGCGGGGGGTCCTACAATGAGCAGTTCTTC.

This clone was recorded a few times. The chain uses TRBV2 and TRBJ2-3; the D is unclear. Germline values: CDR1 SNHLY, CDR2 FYNNEI. There are 13 residues in the CDR3. V was pared by 4 bases and J by 4 bases, with 9 bases between. Written as DNA, the CDR3 is TGTGCCAGCAGTGCTGGGGTGGCAGATACGCAGTATTTT. This codes for CASSAGVADTQYF.

Only one count was recorded for this clone. Other DNA sequences from this sample encode an identical CDR3 as well. The chain uses TRBV19 and TRBJ2-7; 7 bases are shared with TRBD1. CDR3 length equals 15 residues. Germline V gene lookup returns CDR1 LNHDA and CDR2 SQIVND (reference sequence). V shed 1 base and J 0 bases; nucleotides not matched to a gene: 3. The CDR3: CASSIARGSSYEQYF. DNA for the CDR3: TGTGCCAGTAGTATAGCCAGGGGGAGCTCCTACGAGCAGTACTTC.

The chain employs TRBV4-1 and TRBJ1-6; D remains ambiguous. The V gene's germline CDR1 is MGHRA and CDR2 YSYEKL. Trimming removed 5 bases from V and 5 bases from J, with 10 bases in between. CDR3 length equals 14 residues. CDR3 DNA sequence: TGCGCCAGCAGCAGGGTCGATAATAATTCACCCCTCCACTTT. It encodes CASSRVDNNSPLHF.

Concerning this clone itself: In the same sample, other DNA sequences code for this CDR3. The CDR3 nucleotides read TGCGCCAGCAGCTTGTCAGGGGTCACTGAAGCTTTCTTT. Translation: CASSLSGVTEAFF. The V and J genes are TRBV5-1 and TRBJ1-1, with D possibly matching TRBD1 (6 bases). The CDR3 loop spans 13 amino acids. Germline CDR1 and CDR2: SGHRS and YFSETQ. Trimming pared 1 base from V and 4 bases from J, leaving 8 bases between.

J is TRBJ2-7 and V is TRBV6-6; possible D gene TRBD1, 5 bases. V dropped 0 bases and J dropped 6 bases, with 15 bases sitting between them. The CDR3 is made up of 15 amino acids. Germline V gives CDR1 MNHNY, CDR2 SVGAGI (reference sequence). The CDR3 nucleotides read TGTGCCAGCAGTTACTCACCCCAGGGTGGGGCCGAGCAGTACTTC. Its protein is CASSYSPQGGAEQYF.

The chain combines TRBV2 with TRBJ1-1; TRBD1 matches at 8 bases. The CDR3 contains 14 residues. Losses at the gene ends were 6 bases for V and 3 bases for J; bases not matched to a gene: 6. Germline V gene sequence: CDR1 SNHLY, CDR2 FYNNEI. CDR3 coding DNA: TGTGCCAGCAGGCGACAGGGGAGGGACACTGAAGCTTTCTTT. Protein sequence: CASRRQGRDTEAFF.

The V call is TRBV5-1, the J call TRBJ1-1; D is undetermined. The length of the CDR3 is 13 residues. Trimming pared 7 bases from V and 0 bases from J, leaving 10 bases between. Germline V lookup: CDR1 SGHRS, CDR2 YFSETQ. CDR3 DNA sequence: TGCGCCAGCGCCCGTCAATTGAACACTGAAGCTTTCTTT. Its translation is CASARQLNTEAFF. Full variable domain (rest looked up from reference TRBV5-1 and TRBJ1-1): KAGVTQTPRYLIKTRGQQVTLSCSPISGHRSVSWYQQTPGQGLQFLFEYFSETQRNKGNFPGRFSGRQFSNSRSEMNVSTLELGDSALYLCASARQLNTEAFFGQGTRLTVV.

This chain joins TRBV18 and TRBJ2-7, with 7 bases that match TRBD1. Germline values: CDR1 KGHSH, CDR2 LQKENI. The CDR3 runs to 15 residues. V lost 0 bases to trimming and J lost 5 bases; unmatched junction nucleotides: 7. The CDR3 nucleotides read TGTGCCAGCTCACCACCGGGCCAGGGGGTCAACGAGCAGTACTTC. Translation: CASSPPGQGVNEQYF.

This clone was recorded once. The CDR3 DNA follows: TGTGCCAGCAGTTCGACGACAGGGGGCCTGCCTGGAAACACCATATATTTT. Translation: CASSSTTGGLPGNTIYF. The chain has TRBV25-1 and TRBJ1-3; TRBD1 matches at 10 bases. Per the germline V gene, CDR1 is MGHDK and CDR2 is SYGVNS. The CDR3 runs 17 residues. Trimming took 5 bases from V and 2 from J; bases not matched to a gene: 9.

This chain connects TRBV4-1 to TRBJ2-3; possible D gene TRBD1, 6 bases. Trimming took off 2 bases at V and 3 bases at J, with 21 bases between the two ends. The germline V gene has CDR1 MGHRA and CDR2 YSYEKL. The CDR3 runs 18 residues. The CDR3 bases are TGCGCCAGCAGCCAACCTGGACAGAAACTCATGGGAACAGATACGCAGTATTTT. Translated: CASSQPGQKLMGTDTQYF.

CDR3 residues: CAWGTRTGKSNQPQHF. The CDR3 DNA follows: TGTGCCTGGGGCACGCGGACAGGGAAGAGCAATCAGCCCCAGCATTTT. The genes are TRBV30 and TRBJ1-5; 8 bases align to TRBD1. V dropped 5 bases and J dropped 1; count of bases not matched to a gene: 10. Germline CDR1 and CDR2: GTSNPN and SVGIG (reference sequence). This CDR3 contains 16 residues.

This clone was found once. J is TRBJ1-6 and V is TRBV7-6; 8 bases map to TRBD1. Germline V gives CDR1 SGHVS, CDR2 FNYEAQ. The CDR3 length is 17 residues. The V and J ends lost 5 bases and 9 bases, in that order; junction bases with no gene match: 15. The CDR3 spells CASSRGQGLVSGSPLHF. The DNA for the CDR3 is TGTGCCAGCAGCCGAGGACAGGGTCTGGTATCGGGTTCACCCCTCCACTTT. Combining the CDR3 with reference TRBV7-6 and TRBJ1-6 gives the whole variable domain GAGVSQSPRYKVTKRGQDVALRCDPISGHVSLYWYRQALGQGPEFLTYFNYEAQQDKSGLPNDRFSAERPEGSISTLTIQRTEQRDSAMYRCASSRGQGLVSGSPLHFGNGTRLTVT.

The chain employs TRBV2 and TRBJ1-1; D is possibly TRBD1 (5 bases). V shed 6 bases and J shed 3 bases, with 14 bases lying between them. Germline CDR1 and CDR2: SNHLY and FYNNEI. This CDR3 has 14 residues. Here the CDR3 reads CASRGVQRDTEAFF. CDR3 coding DNA: TGTGCCAGCAGAGGGGTTCAACGGGACACTGAAGCTTTCTTT. The full variable domain, in which reference TRBV2 and TRBJ1-1 provide the parts outside the CDR3, is EPEVTQTPSHQVTQMGQEVILRCVPISNHLYFYWYRQILGQKVEFLVSFYNNEISEKSEIFDDQFSVERPDGSNFTLKIRSTKLEDSAMYFCASRGVQRDTEAFFGQGTRLTVV.

The chain joins TRBV5-8 to TRBJ1-2, with 10 bases matching TRBD1. Germline CDR1 SGHTS, CDR2 YDEGEE. The CDR3 has 15 amino acids. Trimming cost V 5 bases and J 1 base; bases outside gene matches: 5. CDR3 loop: CASSRRDRGNYGYTF. Here the CDR3 DNA reads TGTGCCAGCAGTCGGAGGGACAGGGGTAACTATGGCTACACCTTC.

This chain connects TRBV5-6 to TRBJ1-5; perhaps TRBD1 as D (5 bases). V was clipped by 1 base and J by 4 bases, with 12 bases between them. The CDR3 is 15 residues long. Germline CDR1 is SGHDT and CDR2 is YYEEEE. The CDR3 is CASSLRTPGNQPQHF. In DNA, the CDR3 is TGTGCCAGCAGCTTGAGGACACCTGGGAATCAGCCCCAGCATTTT.

This chain uses TRBV5-1 with TRBJ2-7, with TRBD1 matching over 10 bases. After removal of 0 bases from V and 0 bases from J, the junction contained 6 bases not matched to a gene. The V gene's germline CDR1 is SGHRS and CDR2 YFSETQ. This CDR3 has 17 amino acids. The CDR3 region has the DNA TGCGCCAGCAGCTTGGCCCCGGGACAGGGGATCTCCTACGAGCAGTACTTC. Amino acid sequence: CASSLAPGQGISYEQYF.

V is TRBV28 and J is TRBJ2-7; 8 bases fit TRBD1. The germline CDR1 and CDR2 sequences are MDHEN and SYDVKM. This CDR3 has 12 residues. V was clipped by 2 bases and J by 10 bases; unmatched bases: 4. The CDR3 DNA sequence: TGTGCCAGCAGTTTAGGGGACAGGCTACAGTACTTC. It codes for CASSLGDRLQYF.

The V and J genes are TRBV6-1 and TRBJ1-3; 9 nucleotides line up with TRBD1. Germline values: CDR1 MNHNS, CDR2 SASEGT. The CDR3 is made up of 15 amino acids. With 7 bases clipped from V and 2 bases from J, the junction kept 6 bases outside the gene matches. Here the CDR3 reads CASKMDRGAGNTIYF. Here the CDR3 DNA reads TGTGCCAGCAAGATGGACAGGGGAGCTGGAAACACCATATATTTT.

This clone was seen a few times. This CDR3 is also generated by other DNA sequences in the sample. The chain is built from TRBV18 and TRBJ1-1; 8 bases line up with TRBD1. The CDR3 length is 14 residues. Germline CDR1 and CDR2: KGHSH and LQKENI. Trimming at V came to 3 bases and at J to 5 bases, leaving 5 bases not matched to a gene. This chain's CDR3 is CASSPGQGRTEAFF. The CDR3 bases are TGTGCCAGCTCACCTGGACAGGGTCGGACTGAAGCTTTCTTT.

The chain recombines TRBV18 with TRBJ2-7; D gene uncertain. The CDR3 is made up of 12 amino acids. The V gene lost 1 base and the J gene lost 5 bases, with 6 bases spanning the gap. The germline gives CDR1 KGHSH, CDR2 LQKENI. As DNA, the CDR3 is TGTGCCAGCTCACCACTAGCAAACGAGCAGTACTTC. Translated: CASSPLANEQYF.

Note on this clone: Other DNA sequences in this sample translate to the same CDR3. J is TRBJ2-5 and V is TRBV6-5; no firm D call. Germline V lookup: CDR1 MNHEY, CDR2 SVGAGI. V was shortened by 6 bases and J by 1 base, with 6 bases between the two germline ends. There are 12 residues in the CDR3. This CDR3 reads CASRGSQETQYF. As DNA, the CDR3 is TGTGCCAGCAGAGGTAGCCAAGAGACCCAGTACTTC.

Points on this clone: An end of the junction does not agree with germline; a read error may underlie this. This rearrangement joins TRBV6-1 to TRBJ2-7, with 9 bases matching TRBD1. Germline loops: CDR1 MNHNS, CDR2 SASEGT. The CDR3 is 14 amino acids. As DNA, the CDR3 is TGTGCCAGCAGCCCCGGGACAGGGAGCCATCGGGGAGACTTC. As protein: CASSPGTGSHRGDF.